This T cell receptor (beta chain) was obtained from a study of shared clonotypes between healthy human individuals. Study-level results: Enrolling few donors narrowed the genetic and exposure-history diversity that was represented.

At deep level, the assay was performed. Sequencing was performed with immunoSEQ multiplex PCR; in TCRdb, only in-frame clones are kept and a portion is missing. The table has about 690,000 clones, about 90% seen once. About this clone: Its antigen is unknown. At the DNA level, this CDR3 is encoded by other sequences in the same sample as well.

CD45RO+ cells and CCR7-negative CD45RA+ TemRA cells were combined as CD8 memory. The sample taken for sequencing was memory CD8+ T cells from PBMCs. Subset defined: CD45RO+ cells pooled with CCR7-negative TemRA cells. This TCR was recovered from a man aged 18 to 29 in good health. Some clones in this sample may be carry-over from other donors' samples.

This CDR3 reads CASSLVPSGRGTDTQYF. CDR3 DNA sequence: TGTGCCAGCAGCTTAGTCCCTAGCGGGAGGGGGACAGATACGCAGTATTTT. This sequence joins TRBV7-2 and TRBJ2-3, with TRBD2 matching over 12 bases. The CDR3 has 17 amino acids. The V segment lost 1 base and the J segment 3 bases; nucleotides outside the gene matches: 5. Germline CDR1 reads SGHTA; CDR2 reads FQGNSA.